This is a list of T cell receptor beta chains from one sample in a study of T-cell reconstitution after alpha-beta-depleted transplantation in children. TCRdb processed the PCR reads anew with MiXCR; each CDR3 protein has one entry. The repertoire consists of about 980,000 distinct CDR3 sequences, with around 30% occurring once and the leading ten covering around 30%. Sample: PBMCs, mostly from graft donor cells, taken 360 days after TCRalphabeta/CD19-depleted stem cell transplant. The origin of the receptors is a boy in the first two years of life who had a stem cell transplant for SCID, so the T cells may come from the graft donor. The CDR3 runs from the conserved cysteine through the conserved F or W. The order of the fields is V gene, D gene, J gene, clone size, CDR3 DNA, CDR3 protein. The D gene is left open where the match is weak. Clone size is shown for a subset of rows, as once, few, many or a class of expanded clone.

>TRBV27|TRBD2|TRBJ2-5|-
TGTGCCACGCGTCCCGGGACTAGCGGGGCAGGGACCCAGTACTTC
CATRPGTSGAGTQYF
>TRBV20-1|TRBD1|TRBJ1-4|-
TGCAGTGCTGGGGACAGGGTCGATGAAAAACTGTTTTTT
CSAGDRVDEKLFF
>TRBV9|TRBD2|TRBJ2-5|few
TGTGCCAGCAGCCAAGGGAGGCTAGCGGGGGGAGGTAGGGAAGAGACCCAGTACTTC
CASSQGRLAGGGREETQYF
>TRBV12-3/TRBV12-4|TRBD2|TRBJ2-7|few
TGTGCCAGCAGTCCTTGGACTAGCGGGGGCCCCTACGAGCAGTACTTC
CASSPWTSGGPYEQYF
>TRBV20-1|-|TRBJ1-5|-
TGCAGTGCTAAGGCAATCCGGGGAGGTCCAAATCAGCCCCAGCATTTT
CSAKAIRGGPNQPQHF
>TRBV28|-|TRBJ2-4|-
TGTGCCAGCAGCCGCGCTCTTCTGTCGGCAGGGAAAAACATTCAGTACTTC
CASSRALLSAGKNIQYF
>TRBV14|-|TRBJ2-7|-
TGTGCCAGCAGCCCACAGGGCTTCGGCGAGCAGTACTTC
CASSPQGFGEQYF
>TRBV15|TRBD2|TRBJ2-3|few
TGTGCCACCAGTGTCGGGACTAGCGGGGGGACTAGCACAGATACGCAGTATTTT
CATSVGTSGGTSTDTQYF
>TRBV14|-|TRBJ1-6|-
TGTGCCAGCAGCCAAGTCCCGTGGCGGTATAATTCACCCCTCCACTTT
CASSQVPWRYNSPLHF
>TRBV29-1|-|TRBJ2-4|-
TGCAGCGTTAGAAGGGGCAGGGCAAACATTCAGTACTTC
CSVRRGRANIQYF
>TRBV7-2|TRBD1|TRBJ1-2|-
TGTGCCAGCAGCCCTTCTGCCGGGACAGGGGATTTTGGCTACACCTTC
CASSPSAGTGDFGYTF
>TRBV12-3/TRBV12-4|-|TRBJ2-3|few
TGTGCCAGCAGTTTAAGCACGGGGGCGATAGATACGCAGTATTTT
CASSLSTGAIDTQYF
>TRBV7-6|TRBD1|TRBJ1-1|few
TGTGCCAGCAGCTCAACCCTAAGTCTGGGACAGGGGGGGGTGAACACTGAAGCTTTCTTT
CASSSTLSLGQGGVNTEAFF
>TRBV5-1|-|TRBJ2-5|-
TGCGCCAGCAGCTTTAGGAACAGTAAAGAGACCCAGTACTTC
CASSFRNSKETQYF
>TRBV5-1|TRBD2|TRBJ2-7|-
TGCGCCAGCAACGGCGGGGGGCTTCTCCACGAGCAGTACTTC
CASNGGGLLHEQYF
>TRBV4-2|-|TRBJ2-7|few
TGTGCCAGCAGCCAAGATAGTGTGGGCTACGAGCAGTACTTC
CASSQDSVGYEQYF
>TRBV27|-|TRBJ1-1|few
TGTGCCAGCAGTACCTACGGGGGGGGAATGGAAGCTTTCTTT
CASSTYGGGMEAFF
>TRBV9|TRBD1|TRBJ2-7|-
TGTGCCAGCAGCGGAGTACTCGGGACAGGGCCCTCCGAGCAGTACTTC
CASSGVLGTGPSEQYF
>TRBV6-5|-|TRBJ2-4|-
TGTGCCAGCAGTTACGGGGGAACTCCAGCCAAAAACATTCAGTACTTC
CASSYGGTPAKNIQYF
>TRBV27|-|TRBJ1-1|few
TGTGCCAGCAGCTTTAGGGGACACAACACTGAAGCTTTCTTT
CASSFRGHNTEAFF
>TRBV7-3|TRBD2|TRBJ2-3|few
TGTGCCAGCAGCTTAAATCGGGGGGGGGCAGATACGCAGTATTTT
CASSLNRGGADTQYF
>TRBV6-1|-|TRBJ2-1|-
TGTGCCAGCAGTACATACGGGGGCTTCTCCTACAATGAGCAGTTCTTC
CASSTYGGFSYNEQFF
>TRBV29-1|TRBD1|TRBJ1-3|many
TGCAGCGTTGGACAGGGCAACTCTGGAAACACCATATATTTT
CSVGQGNSGNTIYF
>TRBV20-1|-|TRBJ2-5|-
TGCAGTGGGGGGGGGCTATTACAAGAGACCCAGTACTTC
CSGGGLLQETQYF
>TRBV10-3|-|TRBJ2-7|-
TGTGCCATCAGTGAGGGGGAGTGTTGGGAGCAGTACTTC
CAISEGECWEQYF
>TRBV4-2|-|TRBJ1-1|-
TGTGCCAGCAGCCCCCCCTGGGGCACTGAAGCTTTCTTT
CASSPPWGTEAFF
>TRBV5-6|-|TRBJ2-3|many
TGTGCCAGCAGCCAGCGCGAGAATGGGGCAGATACGCAGTATTTT
CASSQRENGADTQYF
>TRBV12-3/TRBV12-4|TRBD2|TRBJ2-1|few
TGTGCCAGCACCCTCCTAGCGGGGGGGACCAATGAGCAGTTCTTC
CASTLLAGGTNEQFF
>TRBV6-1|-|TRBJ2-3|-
TGTGCCAGCAGCATCTCTGGGGGGCCAGATACGCAGTATTTT
CASSISGGPDTQYF
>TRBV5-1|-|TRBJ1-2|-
TGCGCCAGCAGCTTGGACGGAGAATGGTATGGCTACACCTTC
CASSLDGEWYGYTF
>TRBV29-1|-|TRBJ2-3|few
TGCAGCGCCGCCCTGGCCGGGAAAAGCCCGGACCCCCTTCGCACAGATACGCAGTATTTT
CSAALAGKSPDPLRTDTQYF
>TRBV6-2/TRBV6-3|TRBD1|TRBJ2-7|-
TGTGCCAGCAGCCAACTTGGACAGGGGGTCTACGAGCAGTACTTC
CASSQLGQGVYEQYF
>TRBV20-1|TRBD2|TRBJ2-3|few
TGCAGTGCCCATCGGGGGGGGACAGATACGCAGTATTTT
CSAHRGGTDTQYF
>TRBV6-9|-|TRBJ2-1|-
TGTGCCGCGCAGCCAAAAGCGGGCTCCTACAATGAGCAGTTCTTC
CAAQPKAGSYNEQFF
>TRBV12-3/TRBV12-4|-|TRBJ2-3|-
TGTGCCAGCAGTTTAACCCCAGCCGGATCCACAGATACGCAGTATTTT
CASSLTPAGSTDTQYF
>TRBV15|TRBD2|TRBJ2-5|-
TGTGCCACCAGCAGAGATCCCGGCGGGGGGGCTTCAGAGACCCAGTACTTC
CATSRDPGGGASETQYF
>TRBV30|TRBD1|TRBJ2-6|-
TGTGCCCGGGACAGGGGGCGGACCGGGGCCAACGTCCTGACTTTC
CARDRGRTGANVLTF
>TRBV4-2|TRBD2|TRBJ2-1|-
TGTGCCAGCAGCCAAGAGGGACTAGCGGGGGAGCAGTTCTTC
CASSQEGLAGEQFF
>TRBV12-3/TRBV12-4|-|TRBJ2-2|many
TGTGCCAGCAGTTTACGGGGGTTGGACACCGGGGAGCTGTTTTTT
CASSLRGLDTGELFF
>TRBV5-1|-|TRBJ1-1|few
TGCGCCAGCAGCTTGAGGAGGGTACGAGGCACTGAAGCTTTCTTT
CASSLRRVRGTEAFF
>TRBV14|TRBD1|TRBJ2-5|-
TGTGCCAGCAGCCCGACAGGGGGCTATCAAGAGACCCAGTACTTC
CASSPTGGYQETQYF
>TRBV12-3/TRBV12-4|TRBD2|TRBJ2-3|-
TGTGCCAGCACCCTTTTTAGCGGGGCGACAGATACGCAGTATTTT
CASTLFSGATDTQYF
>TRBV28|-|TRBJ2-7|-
TGTGCCAGCAGTGTATCTTGGATTTACGAGCAGTACTTC
CASSVSWIYEQYF
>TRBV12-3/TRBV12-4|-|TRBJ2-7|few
TGTGCCAGCAGTTTATTCGCAGGACAGAGCTCCTACGAGCAGTACTTC
CASSLFAGQSSYEQYF
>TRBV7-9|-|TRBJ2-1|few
TGTGCCAGCAGCTCCACACCCCCCTACAATGAGCAGTTCTTC
CASSSTPPYNEQFF
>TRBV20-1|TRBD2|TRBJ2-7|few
TGCAGTGCTAGAGATCGAATTAGCGGGGTCGCCGAGCAGTACTTC
CSARDRISGVAEQYF
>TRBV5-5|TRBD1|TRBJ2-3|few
TGTGCCAGCAGCTTGGACAGGGGGCTAAATACGCAGTATTTT
CASSLDRGLNTQYF
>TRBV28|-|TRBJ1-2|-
TGTGCCAGCAGTTTAGTTTCCTATGGCTACACCTTC
CASSLVSYGYTF
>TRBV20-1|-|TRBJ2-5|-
TGCAGTGCTATTCGGACGGCAATGGAGACCCAGTACTTC
CSAIRTAMETQYF
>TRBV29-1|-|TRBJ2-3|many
TGCAGCGTGAGGACAGCACTAAGCACAGATACGCAGTATTTT
CSVRTALSTDTQYF
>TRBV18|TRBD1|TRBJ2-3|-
TGTGCCAGCTCACCACGGGACAGGGTATCAGATACGCAGTATTTT
CASSPRDRVSDTQYF
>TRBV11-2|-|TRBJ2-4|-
TGTGCCAGCAGCTTAGGTCCAGGGAACGCCAAAAACATTCAGTACTTC
CASSLGPGNAKNIQYF
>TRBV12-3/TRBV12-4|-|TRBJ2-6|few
TGTGCCAGCAGTCCCCCAGGGTCTGGGGCCAACGTCCTGACTTTC
CASSPPGSGANVLTF
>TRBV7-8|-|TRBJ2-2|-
TGTGCCAGCAGCTTAGACGGTGGAACCGGGGAGCTGTTTTTT
CASSLDGGTGELFF
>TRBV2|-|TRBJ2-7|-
TGTGCCAGCAGTGACGACACACTCACCTACGAGCAGTACTTC
CASSDDTLTYEQYF
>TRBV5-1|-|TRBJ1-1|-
TGCGCCAGCAGCTTGCCAGTCGGGACATCGATTACTGAAGCTTTCTTT
CASSLPVGTSITEAFF
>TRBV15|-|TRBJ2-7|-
TGTGCCACCAGCAGAGTGGCGACTGACGAAGAGCAGTACTTC
CATSRVATDEEQYF